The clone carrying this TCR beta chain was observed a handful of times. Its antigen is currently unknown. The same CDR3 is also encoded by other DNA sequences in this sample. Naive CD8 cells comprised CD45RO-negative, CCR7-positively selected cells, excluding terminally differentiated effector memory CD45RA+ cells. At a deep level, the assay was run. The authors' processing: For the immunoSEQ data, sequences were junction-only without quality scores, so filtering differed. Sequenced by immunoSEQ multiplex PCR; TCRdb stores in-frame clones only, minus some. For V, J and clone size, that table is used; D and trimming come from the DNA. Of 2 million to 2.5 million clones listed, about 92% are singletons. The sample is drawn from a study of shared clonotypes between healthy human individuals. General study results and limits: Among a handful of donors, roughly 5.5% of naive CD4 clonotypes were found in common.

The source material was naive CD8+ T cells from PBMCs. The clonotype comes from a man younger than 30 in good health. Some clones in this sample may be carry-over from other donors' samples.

DNA of the CDR3: TGCGCCAGCAGCTTGAACGGTTACAATGAGCAGTTCTTC. The encoded protein is CASSLNGYNEQFF. V usage is TRBV5-1 and J usage is TRBJ2-1; no clear D gene. Germline CDR1 is SGHRS and CDR2 is YFSETQ. The CDR3 extends over 13 amino acids. Trimming stripped 1 base from V and 4 bases from J, with 6 bases between.